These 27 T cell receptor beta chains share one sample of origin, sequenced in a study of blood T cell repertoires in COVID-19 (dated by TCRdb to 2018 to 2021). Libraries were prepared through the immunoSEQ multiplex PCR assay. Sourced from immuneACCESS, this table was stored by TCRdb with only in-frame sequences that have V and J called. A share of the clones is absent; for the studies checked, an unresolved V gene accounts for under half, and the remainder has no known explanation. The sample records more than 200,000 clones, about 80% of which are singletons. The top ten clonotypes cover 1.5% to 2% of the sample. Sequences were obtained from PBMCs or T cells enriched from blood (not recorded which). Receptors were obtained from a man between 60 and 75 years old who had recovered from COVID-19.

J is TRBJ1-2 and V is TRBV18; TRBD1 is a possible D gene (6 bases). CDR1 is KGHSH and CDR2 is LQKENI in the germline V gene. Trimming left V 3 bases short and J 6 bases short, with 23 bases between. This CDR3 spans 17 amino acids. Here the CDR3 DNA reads TGTGCCAGCTCACCTGGATTCCTCCGGCGTGGGGGCGATGGCTACACCTTC. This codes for CASSPGFLRRGGDGYTF.

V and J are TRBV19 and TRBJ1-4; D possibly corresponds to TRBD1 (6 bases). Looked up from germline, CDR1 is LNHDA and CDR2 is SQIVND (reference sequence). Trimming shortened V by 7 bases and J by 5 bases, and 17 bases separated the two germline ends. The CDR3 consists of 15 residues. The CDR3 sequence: CASNQEGQPNEKLFF. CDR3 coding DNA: TGTGCCAGTAACCAAGAAGGACAGCCCAATGAAAAACTGTTTTTT.

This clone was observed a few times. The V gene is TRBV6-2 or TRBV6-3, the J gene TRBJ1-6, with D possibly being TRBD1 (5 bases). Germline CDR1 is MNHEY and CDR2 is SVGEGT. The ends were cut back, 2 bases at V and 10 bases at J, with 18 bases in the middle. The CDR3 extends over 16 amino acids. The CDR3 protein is CASSYGGATARSPLHF. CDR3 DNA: TGTGCCAGCAGTTACGGTGGGGCCACAGCGCGCTCACCCCTCCACTTT.

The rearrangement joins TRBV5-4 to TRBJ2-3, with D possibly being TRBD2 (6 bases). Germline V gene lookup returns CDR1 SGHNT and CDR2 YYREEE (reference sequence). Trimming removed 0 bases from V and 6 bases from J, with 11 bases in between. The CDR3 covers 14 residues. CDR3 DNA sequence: TGTGCCAGCAGCTTGGCCGGGGGAGCGGATACGCAGTATTTT. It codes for CASSLAGGADTQYF. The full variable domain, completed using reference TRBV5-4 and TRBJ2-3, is ETGVTQSPTHLIKTRGQQVTLRCSSQSGHNTVSWYQQALGQGPQFIFQYYREEENGRGNFPPRFSGLQFPNYSSELNVNALELDDSALYLCASSLAGGADTQYFGPGTRLTVL.

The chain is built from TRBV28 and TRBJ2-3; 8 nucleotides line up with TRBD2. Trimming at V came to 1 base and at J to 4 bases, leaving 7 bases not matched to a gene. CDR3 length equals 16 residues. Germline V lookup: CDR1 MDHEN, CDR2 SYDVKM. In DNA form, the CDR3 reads TGTGCCAGCAGTTTATCCGGGGGGGGAGCCGCAGATACGCAGTATTTT. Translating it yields CASSLSGGGAADTQYF.

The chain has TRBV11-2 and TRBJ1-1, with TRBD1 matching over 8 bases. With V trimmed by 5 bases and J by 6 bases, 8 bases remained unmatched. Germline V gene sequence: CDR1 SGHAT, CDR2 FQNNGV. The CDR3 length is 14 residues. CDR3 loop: CASSVGQVLPEAFF. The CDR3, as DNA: TGTGCCAGCAGCGTGGGACAGGTTCTGCCTGAAGCTTTCTTT.

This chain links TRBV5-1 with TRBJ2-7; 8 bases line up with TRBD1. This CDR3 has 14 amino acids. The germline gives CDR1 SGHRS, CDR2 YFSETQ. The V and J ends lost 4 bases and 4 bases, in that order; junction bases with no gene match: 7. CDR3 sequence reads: CASSPTGGDYEQYF. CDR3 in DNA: TGCGCCAGCAGCCCCACAGGGGGAGATTACGAGCAGTACTTC.

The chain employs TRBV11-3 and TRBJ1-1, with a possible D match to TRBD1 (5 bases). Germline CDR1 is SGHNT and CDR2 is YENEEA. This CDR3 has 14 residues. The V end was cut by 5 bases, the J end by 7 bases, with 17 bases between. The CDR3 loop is CASSPLRSQGEAFF. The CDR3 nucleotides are TGTGCCAGCAGCCCCCTGAGGAGTCAGGGTGAAGCTTTCTTT.

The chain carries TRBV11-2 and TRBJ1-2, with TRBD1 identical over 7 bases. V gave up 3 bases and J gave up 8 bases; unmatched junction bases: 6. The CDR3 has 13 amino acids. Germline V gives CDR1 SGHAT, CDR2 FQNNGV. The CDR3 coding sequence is TGTGCCAGCAGCTTTGGCCAGGGGGAAGGCTACACCTTC. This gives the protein CASSFGQGEGYTF. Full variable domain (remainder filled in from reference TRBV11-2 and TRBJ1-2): EAGVAQSPRYKIIEKRQSVAFWCNPISGHATLYWYQQILGQGPKLLIQFQNNGVVDDSQLPKDRFSAERLKGVDSTLKIQPAKLEDSAVYLCASSFGQGEGYTFGSGTRLTVV.

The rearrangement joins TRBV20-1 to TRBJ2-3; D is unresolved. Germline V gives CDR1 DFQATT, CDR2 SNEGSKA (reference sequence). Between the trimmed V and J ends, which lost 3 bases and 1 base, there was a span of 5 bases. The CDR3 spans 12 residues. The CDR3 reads CSASPGTDTQYF. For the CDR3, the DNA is TGCAGTGCTAGTCCGGGCACAGATACGCAGTATTTT.

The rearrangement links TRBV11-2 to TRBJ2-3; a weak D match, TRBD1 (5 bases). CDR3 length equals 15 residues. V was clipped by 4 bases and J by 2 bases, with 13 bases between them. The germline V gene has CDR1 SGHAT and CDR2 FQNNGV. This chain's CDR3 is CASSSDSPHTDTQYF. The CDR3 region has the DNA TGTGCCAGCAGCTCCGACAGCCCTCACACAGATACGCAGTATTTT.

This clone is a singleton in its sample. CDR3 protein: CASSAGGPHEQYF. The DNA for the CDR3 is TGTGCCAGTAGCGCGGGCGGGCCCCACGAGCAGTACTTC. This chain connects TRBV19 to TRBJ2-7; weak D call: TRBD2 (5 bases). The CDR3 is made up of 13 amino acids. V was pared by 6 bases and J by 5 bases, with 14 bases between. In germline, CDR1 is LNHDA, CDR2 SQIVND (reference sequence).

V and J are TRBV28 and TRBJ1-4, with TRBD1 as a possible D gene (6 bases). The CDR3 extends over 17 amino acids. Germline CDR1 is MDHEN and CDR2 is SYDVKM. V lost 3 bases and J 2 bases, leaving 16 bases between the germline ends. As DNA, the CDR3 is TGTGCCAGCAGTTTTCACCGAAGACAGGAGACTAATGAAAAACTGTTTTTT. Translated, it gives CASSFHRRQETNEKLFF.

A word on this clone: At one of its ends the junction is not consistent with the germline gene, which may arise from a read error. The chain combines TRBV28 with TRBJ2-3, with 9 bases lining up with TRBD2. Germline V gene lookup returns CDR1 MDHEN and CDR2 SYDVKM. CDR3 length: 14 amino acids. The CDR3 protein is CAGSGGTSTDTQYF. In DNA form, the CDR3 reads TGTGCCGGCAGCGGGGGGACTAGCACAGATACGCAGTATTTT.

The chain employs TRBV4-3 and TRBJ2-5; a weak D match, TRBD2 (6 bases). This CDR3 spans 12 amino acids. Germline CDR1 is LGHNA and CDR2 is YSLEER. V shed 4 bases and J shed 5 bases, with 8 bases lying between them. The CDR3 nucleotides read TGCGCCAGCAGCCTAAGCGGGGAGACCCAGTACTTC. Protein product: CASSLSGETQYF.

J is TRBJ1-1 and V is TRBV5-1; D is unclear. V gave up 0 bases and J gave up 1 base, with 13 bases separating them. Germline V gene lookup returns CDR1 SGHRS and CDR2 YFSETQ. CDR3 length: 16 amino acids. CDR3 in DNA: TGCGCCAGCAGCTTGGCCAACCCTACAGCGAACACTGAAGCTTTCTTT. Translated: CASSLANPTANTEAFF.

This chain's CDR3 is CATWGFGSHGYTF. The CDR3 DNA reads TGTGCCACCTGGGGCTTTGGCTCGCATGGCTACACCTTC. The rearrangement links TRBV6-5 to TRBJ1-2; tentatively, D is TRBD1 (5 bases). Trimming removed 10 bases from V and 6 bases from J, with 18 bases in between. Germline V gives CDR1 MNHEY, CDR2 SVGAGI. This CDR3 spans 13 amino acids.

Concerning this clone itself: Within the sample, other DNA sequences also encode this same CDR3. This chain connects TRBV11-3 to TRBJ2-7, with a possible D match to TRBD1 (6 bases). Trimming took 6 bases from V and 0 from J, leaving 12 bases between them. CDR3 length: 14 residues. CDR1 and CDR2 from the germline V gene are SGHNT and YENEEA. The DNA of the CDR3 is TGTGCCAGCAGTCCCCAGGGGCTCTCCTACGAGCAGTACTTC. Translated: CASSPQGLSYEQYF.

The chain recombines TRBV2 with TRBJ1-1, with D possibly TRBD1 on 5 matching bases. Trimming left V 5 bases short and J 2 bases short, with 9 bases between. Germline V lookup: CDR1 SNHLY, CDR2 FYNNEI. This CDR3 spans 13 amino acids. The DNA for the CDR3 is TGTGCCAGCAGTAACGGGGGAAACACTGAAGCTTTCTTT. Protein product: CASSNGGNTEAFF.

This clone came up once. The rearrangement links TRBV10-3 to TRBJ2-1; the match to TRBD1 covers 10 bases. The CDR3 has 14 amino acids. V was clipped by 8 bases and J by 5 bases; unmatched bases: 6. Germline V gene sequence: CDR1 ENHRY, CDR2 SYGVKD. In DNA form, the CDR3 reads TGTGCCATCGGCGGGACAGGGGCTCACAATGAGCAGTTCTTC. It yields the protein CAIGGTGAHNEQFF.

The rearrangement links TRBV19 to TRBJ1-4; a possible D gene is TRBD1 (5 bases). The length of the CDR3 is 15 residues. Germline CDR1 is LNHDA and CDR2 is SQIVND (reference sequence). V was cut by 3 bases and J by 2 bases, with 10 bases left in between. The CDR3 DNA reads TGTGCCAGTAGTATTAGGGGAGGCACTAATGAAAAACTGTTTTTT. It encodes CASSIRGGTNEKLFF.

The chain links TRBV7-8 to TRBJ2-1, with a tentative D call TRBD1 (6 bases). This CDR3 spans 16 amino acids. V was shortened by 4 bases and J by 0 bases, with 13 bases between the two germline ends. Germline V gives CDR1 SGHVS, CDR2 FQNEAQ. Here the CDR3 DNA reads TGTGCCAGCAGCTCATACCGAGGGGGCTCCTACAATGAGCAGTTCTTC. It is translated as CASSSYRGGSYNEQFF.

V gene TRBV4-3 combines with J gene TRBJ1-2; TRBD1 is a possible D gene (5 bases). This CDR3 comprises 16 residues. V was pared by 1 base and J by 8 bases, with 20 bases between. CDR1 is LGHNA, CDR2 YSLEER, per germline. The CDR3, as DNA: TGCGCCAGCAGCCAAGTGGAGTACAGGAGTTTTGGAGGCTACACCTTC. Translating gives CASSQVEYRSFGGYTF.

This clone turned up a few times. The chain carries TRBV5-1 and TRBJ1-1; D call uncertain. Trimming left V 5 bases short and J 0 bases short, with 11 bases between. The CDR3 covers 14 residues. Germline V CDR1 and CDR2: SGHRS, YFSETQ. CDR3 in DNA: TGCGCCAGCAGTCCGGAGGGCATGAACACTGAAGCTTTCTTT. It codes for CASSPEGMNTEAFF.

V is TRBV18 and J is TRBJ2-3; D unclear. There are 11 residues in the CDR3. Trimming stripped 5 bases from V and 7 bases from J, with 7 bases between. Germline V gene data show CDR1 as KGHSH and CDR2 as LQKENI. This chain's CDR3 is CASSSLNTQYF. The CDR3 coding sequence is TGTGCCAGCTCATCCCTTAATACGCAGTATTTT.

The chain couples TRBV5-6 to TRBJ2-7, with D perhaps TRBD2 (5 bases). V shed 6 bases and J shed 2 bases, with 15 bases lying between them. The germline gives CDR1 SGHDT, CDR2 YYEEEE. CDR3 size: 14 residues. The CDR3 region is CASNPDFPPYEQYF. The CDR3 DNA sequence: TGTGCCAGCAACCCGGACTTCCCGCCCTACGAGCAGTACTTC.

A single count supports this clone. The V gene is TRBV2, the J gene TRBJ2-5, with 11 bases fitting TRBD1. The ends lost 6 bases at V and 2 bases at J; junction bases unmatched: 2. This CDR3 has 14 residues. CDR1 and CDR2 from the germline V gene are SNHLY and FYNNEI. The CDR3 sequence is CASRRDRGQETQYF. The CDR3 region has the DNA TGTGCCAGCAGGCGGGACAGGGGGCAAGAGACCCAGTACTTC.